The 5 T cell receptor beta chains listed next were all sequenced from one sample in a study of blood T cell repertoires in COVID-19. TCRdb's copy holds only in-frame clones and misses some; the assay was immunoSEQ multiplex PCR. The sample contains about 400,000 clones, roughly 86% of which appear only once. Sequences were obtained from PBMCs or T cells enriched from blood (not recorded which). Source of these receptors: a woman aged 40-49 years with acute COVID-19.

The gene calls are TRBV10-3 and TRBJ2-7; TRBD1 is a possible D gene (6 bases). The CDR3 is 13 amino acids. V lost 4 bases, J lost 4 bases, and 11 bases lay in between. Germline V gene data show CDR1 as ENHRY and CDR2 as SYGVKD. Written as DNA, the CDR3 is TGTGCCATCAGTGTACAGGGTGCTTACGAGCAGTACTTC. Translation gives CAISVQGAYEQYF.

A remark on this clone: At one end, the junction sequence differs from germline, possibly due to a read error. This chain connects TRBV7-9 to TRBJ1-3; D gene uncertain. Germline CDR1 reads SEHNR; CDR2 reads FQNEAQ (reference sequence). The CDR3 totals 16 residues. The CDR3 loop is CASSLASGRSGNTIYF. As DNA, the CDR3 is TGTGCCAGCAGCCTAGCTTCGGGGAGGTCTGGAAACACCATATATTTT. The full variable domain, with the rest looked up from reference TRBV7-9 and TRBJ1-3, is DTGVSQNPRHKITKRGQNVTFRCDPISEHNRLYWYRQTLGQGPEFLTYFQNEAQLEKSRLLSDRFSAERPKGSFSTLEIQRTEQGDSAMYLCASSLASGRSGNTIYFGEGSWLTVV.

This rearrangement joins TRBV2 to TRBJ2-5, with TRBD1 identical over 11 bases. The germline gives CDR1 SNHLY, CDR2 FYNNEI. This CDR3 has 15 amino acids. The junction had 6 bases not matched to a gene; V was cut back by 5 bases and J by 4 bases. CDR3 DNA sequence: TGTGCCAGCAGTCGGGACAGGGGGTCGGGAGAGACCCAGTACTTC. This codes for CASSRDRGSGETQYF.

The chain has TRBV30 and TRBJ1-5; no definite D call. The CDR3 length is 15 residues. Germline CDR1 GTSNPN, CDR2 SVGIG (reference sequence). V lost 0 bases, J lost 0 bases, and 9 bases lay in between. CDR3: CAWSVAGHSNQPQHF. CDR3 DNA sequence: TGTGCCTGGAGTGTAGCGGGTCATAGCAATCAGCCCCAGCATTTT.

This chain connects TRBV29-1 to TRBJ2-7; D is possibly TRBD1 (6 bases). Deletions cut 4 bases from V and 5 bases from J, with 18 bases between. In germline, CDR1 is SQVTM, CDR2 ANQGSEA. This CDR3 has 14 residues. CDR3 region: CSVVVWTEDHEQYF. CDR3 in DNA: TGCAGCGTTGTTGTTTGGACAGAGGACCACGAGCAGTACTTC.